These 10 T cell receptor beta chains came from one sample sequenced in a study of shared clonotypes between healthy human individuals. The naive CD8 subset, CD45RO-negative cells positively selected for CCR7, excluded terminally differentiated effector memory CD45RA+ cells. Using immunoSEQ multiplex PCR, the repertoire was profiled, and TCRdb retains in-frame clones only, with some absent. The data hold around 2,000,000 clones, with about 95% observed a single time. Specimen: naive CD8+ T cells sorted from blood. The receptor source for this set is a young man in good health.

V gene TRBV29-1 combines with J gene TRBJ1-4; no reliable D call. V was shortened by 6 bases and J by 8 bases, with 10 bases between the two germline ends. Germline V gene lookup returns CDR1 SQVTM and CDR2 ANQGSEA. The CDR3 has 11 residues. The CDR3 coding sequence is TGCAGCGTCCGATTTAAGGAAAAACTGTTTTTT. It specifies CSVRFKEKLFF.

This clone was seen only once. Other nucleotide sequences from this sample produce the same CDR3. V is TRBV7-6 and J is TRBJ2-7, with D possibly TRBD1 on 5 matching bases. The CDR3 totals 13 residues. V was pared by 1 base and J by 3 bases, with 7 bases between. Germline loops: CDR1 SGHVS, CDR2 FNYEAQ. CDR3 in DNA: TGTGCCAGCAGCTTAGAAGACAGCTACGAGCAGTACTTC. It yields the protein CASSLEDSYEQYF.

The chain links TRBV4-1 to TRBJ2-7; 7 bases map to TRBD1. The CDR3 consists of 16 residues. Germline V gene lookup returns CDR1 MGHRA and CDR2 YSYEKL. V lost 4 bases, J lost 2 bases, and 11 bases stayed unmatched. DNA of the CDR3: TGCGCCAGCAGCCCCCAACAGGGGCGGCGGACCTACGAGCAGTACTTC. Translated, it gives CASSPQQGRRTYEQYF.

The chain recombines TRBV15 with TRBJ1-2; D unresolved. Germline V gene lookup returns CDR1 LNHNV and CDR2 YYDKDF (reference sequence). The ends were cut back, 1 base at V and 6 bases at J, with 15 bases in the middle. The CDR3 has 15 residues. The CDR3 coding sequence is TGTGCCACCAGCAGAGGTGAAAGGGAGGAAAATGGCTACACCTTC. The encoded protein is CATSRGEREENGYTF.

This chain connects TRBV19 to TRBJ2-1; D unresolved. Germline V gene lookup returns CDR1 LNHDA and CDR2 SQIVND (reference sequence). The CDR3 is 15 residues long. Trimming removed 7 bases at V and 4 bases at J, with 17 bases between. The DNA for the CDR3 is TGTGCCAGTAAGGTTGTATGGGCTTCTTACAATGAGCAGTTCTTC. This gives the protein CASKVVWASYNEQFF.

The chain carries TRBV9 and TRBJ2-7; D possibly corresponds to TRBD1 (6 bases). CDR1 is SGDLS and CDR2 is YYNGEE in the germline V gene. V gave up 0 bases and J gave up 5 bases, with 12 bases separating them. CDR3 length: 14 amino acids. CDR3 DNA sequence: TGTGCCAGCAGCGTAGATGGGGGCAGGAACGAGCAGTACTTC. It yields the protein CASSVDGGRNEQYF.

As DNA, the CDR3 is TGTGCCTGGAGTCTACAGGGTGAAGCTTTCTTT. This codes for CAWSLQGEAFF. The J gene is TRBJ1-1, the V gene TRBV30; maybe TRBD1 (6 bases). The CDR3 extends over 11 amino acids. V was clipped by 2 bases and J by 7 bases, with 8 bases between them. Germline loops: CDR1 GTSNPN, CDR2 SVGIG (reference sequence).

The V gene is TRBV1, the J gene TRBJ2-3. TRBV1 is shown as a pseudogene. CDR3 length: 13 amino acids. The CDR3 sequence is CTSSHRDGSGAYF. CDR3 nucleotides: TGCACCAGCAGCCACCGGGACGGATCCGGGGCGTATTTT.

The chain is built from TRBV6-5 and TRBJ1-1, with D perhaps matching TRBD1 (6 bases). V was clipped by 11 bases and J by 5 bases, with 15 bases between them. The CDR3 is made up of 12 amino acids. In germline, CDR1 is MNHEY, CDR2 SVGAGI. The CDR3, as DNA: TGTGCCTCGGGGGGGGCCTATACTGAAGCTTTCTTT. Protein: CASGGAYTEAFF.

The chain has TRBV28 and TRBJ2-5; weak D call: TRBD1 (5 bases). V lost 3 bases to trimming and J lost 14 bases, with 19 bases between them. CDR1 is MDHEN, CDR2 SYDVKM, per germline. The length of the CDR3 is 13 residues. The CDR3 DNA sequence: TGTGCCAGCAGTTTCTTTGGTGGGGTTAGGGGTTACTTC. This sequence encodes CASSFFGGVRGYF.